Following are 17 T cell receptor beta chains from one sample sequenced in a study of T cell changes during pregnancy in multiple sclerosis. Repertoires were generated with immunoSEQ multiplex PCR, while TCRdb's copy carries only in-frame clones and drops some. Among approximately 85,000 clones listed, approximately 93% were seen once. Sequenced material: peripheral blood, taken in the first trimester of pregnancy. The receptor set was obtained from a female donor with multiple sclerosis, enrolled in a pregnancy study.

This rearrangement joins TRBV9 to TRBJ2-2; 9 positions agree with TRBD2. The length of the CDR3 is 16 residues. V trimming: 2 bases; J trimming: 1 base; junction bases outside the gene matches: 3. The germline V gene has CDR1 SGDLS and CDR2 YYNGEE. CDR3 region: CASSVRRGGNTGELFF. The CDR3 bases are TGTGCCAGCAGCGTTCGGCGGGGGGGGAACACCGGGGAGCTGTTTTTT.

The chain couples TRBV6-1 to TRBJ1-2; D unclear. The ends were cut back, 1 base at V and 8 bases at J, with 17 bases in the middle. CDR1 and CDR2 from the germline V gene are MNHNS and SASEGT. The CDR3 extends over 15 amino acids. CDR3 loop: CASSEVPLLSGGYTF. The CDR3 coding sequence is TGTGCCAGCAGTGAAGTTCCCCTTTTGTCTGGCGGCTACACCTTC.

The chain is built from TRBV7-9 and TRBJ2-7; 7 nucleotides align to TRBD2. The germline CDR1 and CDR2 sequences are SEHNR and FQNEAQ (reference sequence). This CDR3 is built from 13 residues. The J segment lost 5 bases and the V segment lost 8 bases, leaving 9 bases of the junction unmatched. Here the CDR3 reads CASGLVAGDEQYF. CDR3 bases: TGTGCCAGCGGTCTAGTCGCGGGGGACGAGCAGTACTTC.

The V gene is TRBV7-2, the J gene TRBJ2-7, with TRBD2 as a possible D gene (6 bases). Germline CDR1 and CDR2: SGHTA and FQGNSA. The CDR3 length is 16 residues. Trimming took 4 bases from V and 7 from J, leaving 23 bases between them. This chain's CDR3 is CASSSPGEAPWGEQYF. The CDR3 DNA reads TGTGCCAGCAGCTCCCCCGGGGAGGCCCCATGGGGGGAGCAGTACTTC.

The chain employs TRBV29-1 and TRBJ1-6, with D maybe TRBD1 (6 bases). In germline, CDR1 is SQVTM, CDR2 ANQGSEA. Trimming removed 6 bases at V and 4 bases at J, with 13 bases between. This CDR3 region has 14 residues. The CDR3 DNA reads TGCAGCGTCGGGGAACAGGGATATAATTCACCCCTCCACTTT. As protein: CSVGEQGYNSPLHF.

This rearrangement joins TRBV5-1 to TRBJ2-7; no firm D call. Trimming left V 1 base short and J 4 bases short, with 9 bases between. The CDR3 length is 13 residues. Germline loops: CDR1 SGHRS, CDR2 YFSETQ. In DNA, the CDR3 is TGCGCCAGCAGCTTGAACAGCTTGTACGAGCAGTACTTC. It encodes CASSLNSLYEQYF. The variable domain in full, completed from reference TRBV5-1 and TRBJ2-7, reads KAGVTQTPRYLIKTRGQQVTLSCSPISGHRSVSWYQQTPGQGLQFLFEYFSETQRNKGNFPGRFSGRQFSNSRSEMNVSTLELGDSALYLCASSLNSLYEQYFGPGTRLTVT.

This chain joins TRBV7-9 and TRBJ2-7; 7 bases map to TRBD2. The germline V gene has CDR1 SEHNR and CDR2 FQNEAQ (reference sequence). This CDR3 has 13 amino acids. Germline trimming cut 5 bases from V and 4 bases from J; bases unmatched to any gene: 5. CDR3 sequence: CASSPGGAYEQYF. As DNA, the CDR3 is TGTGCCAGCAGCCCGGGGGGTGCTTACGAGCAGTACTTC.

The chain recombines TRBV7-9 with TRBJ2-5; 9 bases fit TRBD1. The length of the CDR3 is 15 residues. J lost 6 bases, V lost 5 bases, and 10 bases had no gene match. Germline CDR1 is SEHNR and CDR2 is FQNEAQ (reference sequence). The CDR3 region is CASSLPLGQGQTQYF. Here the CDR3 DNA reads TGTGCCAGCAGCCTCCCCCTGGGACAGGGCCAGACCCAGTACTTC.

The genes are TRBV27 and TRBJ2-7, with 7 nucleotides matching TRBD1. The CDR3 consists of 13 residues. The junction had 0 bases not matched to a gene; V was cut back by 2 bases and J by 2 bases. Germline V lookup: CDR1 MNHEY, CDR2 SMNVEV (reference sequence). CDR3 DNA: TGTGCCAGCAGTTTAGGGACAGCCTACGAGCAGTACTTC. Amino acid sequence: CASSLGTAYEQYF.

The chain carries TRBV5-5 and TRBJ1-1; weak D call: TRBD1 (6 bases). Deletions cut 6 bases from V and 3 bases from J, with 12 bases between. In germline, CDR1 is SGHKS, CDR2 YYEKEE (reference sequence). There are 13 residues in the CDR3. CDR3 sequence reads: CASNRGADTEAFF. The CDR3 bases are TGTGCCAGCAATCGGGGGGCCGACACTGAAGCTTTCTTT.

This clone appeared once. V gene TRBV29-1 combines with J gene TRBJ1-6; 7 bases line up with TRBD1. V shed 6 bases and J 8 bases; nucleotides not matched to a gene: 7. The germline V gene has CDR1 SQVTM and CDR2 ANQGSEA. The CDR3 has 13 residues. The CDR3 coding sequence is TGCAGCGTGGGCGTCAGGGGGGATTCACCCCTCCACTTT. Translating gives CSVGVRGDSPLHF. The whole variable domain, filled in from reference TRBV29-1 and TRBJ1-6, reads SAVISQKPSRDICQRGTSLTIQCQVDSQVTMMFWYRQQPGQSLTLIATANQGSEATYESGFVIDKFPISRPNLTFSTLTVSNMSPEDSSIYLCSVGVRGDSPLHFGNGTRLTVT.

The rearrangement uses TRBV4-3 and TRBJ2-1; a possible D gene is TRBD2 (5 bases). The CDR3 consists of 13 residues. Germline assignment: CDR1 LGHNA and CDR2 YSLEER. The V end was cut by 3 bases, the J end by 8 bases, with 11 bases between. The CDR3 nucleotides are TGCGCCAGCAGCCAGTCCCCGGGGTATGAGCAGTTCTTC. It codes for CASSQSPGYEQFF.

The sample holds one count of this clone. The rearrangement links TRBV30 to TRBJ2-5; 8 bases are a match to TRBD1. The V gene's germline CDR1 is GTSNPN and CDR2 SVGIG (reference sequence). The CDR3 runs 15 residues. Losses at the gene ends were 0 bases for V and 2 bases for J; bases not matched to a gene: 5. CDR3 protein: CAWSVNQGAQETQYF. Here the CDR3 DNA reads TGTGCCTGGAGTGTGAACCAGGGGGCTCAAGAGACCCAGTACTTC.

The V call is TRBV9, the J call TRBJ2-3; perhaps TRBD2 as D (6 bases). Germline V lookup: CDR1 SGDLS, CDR2 YYNGEE. Trimming pared 2 bases from V and 6 bases from J, leaving 13 bases between. This CDR3 spans 14 amino acids. This chain's CDR3 is CASSVLARVDTQYF. The CDR3 region has the DNA TGTGCCAGCAGCGTGCTAGCGAGGGTCGATACGCAGTATTTT.

The V call is TRBV7-6, the J call TRBJ2-2, with 8 bases matching TRBD2. Looked up from germline, CDR1 is SGHVS and CDR2 is FNYEAQ. The CDR3 has 16 residues. The junction had 7 bases not matched to a gene; V was cut back by 5 bases and J by 2 bases. The CDR3 spells CASSPGVAGNTGELFF. The CDR3 coding sequence is TGTGCCAGCAGCCCCGGGGTAGCGGGAAACACCGGGGAGCTGTTTTTT.

This clone turned up a few times. The chain couples TRBV12-5 to TRBJ1-1; TRBD1 matches at 7 bases. Germline V gene sequence: CDR1 LGHNT, CDR2 FRNRAP. CDR3 length: 15 residues. With V trimmed by 4 bases and J by 5 bases, 10 bases remained unmatched. The CDR3: CASGSGQVRWTEAFF. In DNA, the CDR3 is TGTGCTAGTGGTTCTGGACAGGTACGTTGGACTGAAGCTTTCTTT.

In this sample, this clone turned up once. J is TRBJ1-4 and V is TRBV7-6; maybe TRBD1 (5 bases). This CDR3 comprises 15 residues. V was trimmed by 6 bases and J by 8 bases, leaving 19 bases between them. Per the germline V gene, CDR1 is SGHVS and CDR2 is FNYEAQ. Written as DNA, the CDR3 is TGTGCCAGCAGTTCCGGGTCCTGGGGGGAGGAAAAACTGTTTTTT. Encoded protein: CASSSGSWGEEKLFF.